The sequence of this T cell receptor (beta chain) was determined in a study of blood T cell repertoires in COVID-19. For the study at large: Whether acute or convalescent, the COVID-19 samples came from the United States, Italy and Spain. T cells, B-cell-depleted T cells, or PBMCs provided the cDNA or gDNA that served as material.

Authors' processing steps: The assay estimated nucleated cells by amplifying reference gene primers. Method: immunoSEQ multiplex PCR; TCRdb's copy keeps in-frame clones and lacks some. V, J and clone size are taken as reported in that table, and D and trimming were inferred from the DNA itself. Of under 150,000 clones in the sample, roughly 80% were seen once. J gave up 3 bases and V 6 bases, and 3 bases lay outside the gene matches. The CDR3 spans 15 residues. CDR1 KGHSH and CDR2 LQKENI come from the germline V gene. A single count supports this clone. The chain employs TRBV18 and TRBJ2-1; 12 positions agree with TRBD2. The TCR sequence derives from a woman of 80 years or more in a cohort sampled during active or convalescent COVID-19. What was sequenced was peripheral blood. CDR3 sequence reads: CASSPTSGGYNEQFF. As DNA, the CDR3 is TGTGCCAGCTCGCCGACTAGCGGGGGCTACAATGAGCAGTTCTTC.